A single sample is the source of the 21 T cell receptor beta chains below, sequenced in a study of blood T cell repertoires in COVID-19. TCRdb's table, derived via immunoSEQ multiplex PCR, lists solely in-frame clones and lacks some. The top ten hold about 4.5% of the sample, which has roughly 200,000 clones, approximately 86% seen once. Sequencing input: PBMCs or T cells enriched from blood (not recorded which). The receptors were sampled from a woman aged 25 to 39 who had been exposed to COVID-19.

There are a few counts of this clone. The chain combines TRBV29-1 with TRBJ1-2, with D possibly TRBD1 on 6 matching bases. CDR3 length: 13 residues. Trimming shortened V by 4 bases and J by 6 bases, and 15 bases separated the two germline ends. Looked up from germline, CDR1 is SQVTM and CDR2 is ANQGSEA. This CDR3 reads CSVATGNRDGYTF. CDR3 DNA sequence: TGCAGCGTTGCAACAGGGAATCGGGATGGCTACACCTTC.

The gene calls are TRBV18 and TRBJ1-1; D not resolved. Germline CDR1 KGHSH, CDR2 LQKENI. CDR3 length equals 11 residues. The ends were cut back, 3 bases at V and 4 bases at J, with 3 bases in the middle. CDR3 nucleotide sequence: TGTGCCAGCTCACCCATCACTGAAGCTTTCTTT. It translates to CASSPITEAFF.

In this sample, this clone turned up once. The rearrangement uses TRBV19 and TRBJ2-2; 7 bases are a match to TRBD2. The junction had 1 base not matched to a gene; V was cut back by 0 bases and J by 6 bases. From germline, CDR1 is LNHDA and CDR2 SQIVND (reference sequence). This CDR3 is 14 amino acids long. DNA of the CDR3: TGTGCCAGTAGTATAGATGGGGGGGCCGGGGAGCTGTTTTTT. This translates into CASSIDGGAGELFF.

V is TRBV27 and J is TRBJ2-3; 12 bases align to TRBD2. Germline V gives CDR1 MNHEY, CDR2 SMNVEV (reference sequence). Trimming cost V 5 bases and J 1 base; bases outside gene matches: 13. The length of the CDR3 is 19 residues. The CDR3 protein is CASSTGLAGGPLGTDTQYF. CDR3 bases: TGTGCCAGCAGTACGGGTCTAGCGGGGGGGCCTCTGGGCACAGATACGCAGTATTTT.

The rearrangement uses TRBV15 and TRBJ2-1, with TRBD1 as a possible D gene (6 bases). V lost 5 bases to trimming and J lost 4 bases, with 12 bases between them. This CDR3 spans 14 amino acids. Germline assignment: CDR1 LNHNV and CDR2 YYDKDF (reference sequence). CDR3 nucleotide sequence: TGTGCCACCAGCTCCCGGGACACTTACAATGAGCAGTTCTTC. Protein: CATSSRDTYNEQFF.

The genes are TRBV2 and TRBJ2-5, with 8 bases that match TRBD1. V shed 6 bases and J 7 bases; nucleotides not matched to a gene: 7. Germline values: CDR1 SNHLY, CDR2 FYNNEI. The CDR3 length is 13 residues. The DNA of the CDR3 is TGTGCCAGCAGGGGACAGGACTGGGGGACCCAGTACTTC. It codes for CASRGQDWGTQYF.

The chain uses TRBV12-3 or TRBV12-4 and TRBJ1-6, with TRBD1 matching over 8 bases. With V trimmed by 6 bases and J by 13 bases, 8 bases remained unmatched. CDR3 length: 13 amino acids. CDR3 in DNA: TGTGCCAGCAGCGGACAGGGTAGATCGCCCCTCCACTTT. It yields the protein CASSGQGRSPLHF.

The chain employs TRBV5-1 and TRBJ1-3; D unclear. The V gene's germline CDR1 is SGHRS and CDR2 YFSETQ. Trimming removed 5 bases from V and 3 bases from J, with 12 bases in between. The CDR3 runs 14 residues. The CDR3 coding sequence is TGCGCCAGCAGTACTGGGAGAGATGGAAACACCATATATTTT. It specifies CASSTGRDGNTIYF.

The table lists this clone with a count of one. The CDR3 DNA reads as TGTGCTAGTGGCCTACAGGGCTTGGGCAATCAGCCCCAGCATTTT. Translation: CASGLQGLGNQPQHF. The chain recombines TRBV12-5 with TRBJ1-5; the D gene is possibly TRBD1 (6 bases). Germline assignment: CDR1 LGHNT and CDR2 FRNRAP. This CDR3 spans 15 amino acids. V was shortened by 6 bases and J by 2 bases, with 14 bases between the two germline ends.

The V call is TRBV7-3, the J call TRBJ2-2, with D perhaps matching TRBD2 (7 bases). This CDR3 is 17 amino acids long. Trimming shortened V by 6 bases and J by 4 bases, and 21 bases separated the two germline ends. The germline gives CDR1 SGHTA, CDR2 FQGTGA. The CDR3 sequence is CASRPREAGASTGELFF. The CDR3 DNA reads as TGTGCCAGCAGACCCCGGGAGGCAGGGGCCTCCACCGGGGAGCTGTTTTTT.

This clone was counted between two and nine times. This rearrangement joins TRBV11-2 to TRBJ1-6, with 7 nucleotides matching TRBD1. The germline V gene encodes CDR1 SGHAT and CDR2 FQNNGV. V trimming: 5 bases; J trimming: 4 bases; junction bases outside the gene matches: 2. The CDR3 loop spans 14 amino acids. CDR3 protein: CASSPQGYNSPLHF. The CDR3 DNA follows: TGTGCCAGCAGCCCACAGGGGTATAATTCACCCCTCCACTTT. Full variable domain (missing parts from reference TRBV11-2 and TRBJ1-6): EAGVAQSPRYKIIEKRQSVAFWCNPISGHATLYWYQQILGQGPKLLIQFQNNGVVDDSQLPKDRFSAERLKGVDSTLKIQPAKLEDSAVYLCASSPQGYNSPLHFGNGTRLTVT.

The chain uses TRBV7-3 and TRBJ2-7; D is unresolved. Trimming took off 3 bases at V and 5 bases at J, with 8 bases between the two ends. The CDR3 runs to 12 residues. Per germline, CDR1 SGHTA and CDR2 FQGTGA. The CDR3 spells CASSFLVDEQYF. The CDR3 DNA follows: TGTGCCAGCAGCTTTCTTGTCGACGAGCAGTACTTC.

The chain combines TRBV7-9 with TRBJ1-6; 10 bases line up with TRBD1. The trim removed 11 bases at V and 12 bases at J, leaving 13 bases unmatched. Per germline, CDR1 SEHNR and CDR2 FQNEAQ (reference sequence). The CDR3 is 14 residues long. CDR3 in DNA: TGTGCCGGCACCGCCGGGACAGGGGTTTTACCCCTCCACTTT. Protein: CAGTAGTGVLPLHF.

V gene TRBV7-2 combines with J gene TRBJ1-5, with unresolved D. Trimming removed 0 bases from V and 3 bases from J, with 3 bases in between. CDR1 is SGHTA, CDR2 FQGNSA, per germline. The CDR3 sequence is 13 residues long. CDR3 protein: CASSLAANQPQHF. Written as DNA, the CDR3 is TGTGCCAGCAGCTTAGCGGCCAATCAGCCCCAGCATTTT.

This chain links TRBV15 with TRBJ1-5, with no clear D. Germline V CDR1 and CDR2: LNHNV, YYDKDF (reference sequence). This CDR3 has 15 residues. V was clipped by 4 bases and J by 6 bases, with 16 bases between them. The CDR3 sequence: CATSTGAAVSQPQHF. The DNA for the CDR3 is TGTGCCACCAGCACAGGAGCGGCCGTCAGTCAGCCCCAGCATTTT. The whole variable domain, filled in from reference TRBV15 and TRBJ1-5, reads DAMVIQNPRYQVTQFGKPVTLSCSQTLNHNVMYWYQQKSSQAPKLLFHYYDKDFNNEADTPDNFQSRRPNTSFCFLDIRSPGLGDTAMYLCATSTGAAVSQPQHFGDGTRLSIL.

Here the CDR3 reads CASSLYSSNRGQGGEQYF. DNA for the CDR3: TGCGCCAGCAGCTTGTACTCTTCGAACAGGGGGCAGGGGGGCGAGCAGTACTTC. The chain couples TRBV5-1 to TRBJ2-7; 9 nucleotides align to TRBD1. CDR1 and CDR2 from the germline V gene are SGHRS and YFSETQ. The CDR3 has 18 residues. V gave up 1 base and J gave up 6 bases; unmatched junction bases: 17.

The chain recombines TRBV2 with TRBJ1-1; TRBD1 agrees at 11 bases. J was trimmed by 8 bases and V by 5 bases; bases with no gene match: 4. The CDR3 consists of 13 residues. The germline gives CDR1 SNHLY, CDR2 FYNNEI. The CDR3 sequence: CASSWTGGSEAFF. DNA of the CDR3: TGTGCCAGCAGTTGGACAGGGGGCTCGGAAGCTTTCTTT.

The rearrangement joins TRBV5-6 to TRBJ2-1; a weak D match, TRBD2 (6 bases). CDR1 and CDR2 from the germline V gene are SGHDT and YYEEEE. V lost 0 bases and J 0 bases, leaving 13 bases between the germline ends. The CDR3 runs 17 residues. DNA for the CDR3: TGTGCCAGCAGCTTGGTATCTCGGGGGAGCTCCTACAATGAGCAGTTCTTC. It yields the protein CASSLVSRGSSYNEQFF.

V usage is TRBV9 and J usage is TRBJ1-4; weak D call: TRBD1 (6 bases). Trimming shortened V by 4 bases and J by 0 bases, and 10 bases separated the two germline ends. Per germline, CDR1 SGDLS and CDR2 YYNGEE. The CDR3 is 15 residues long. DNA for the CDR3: TGTGCCAGCAGCCCTACAGGGACAACTAATGAAAAACTGTTTTTT. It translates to CASSPTGTTNEKLFF.

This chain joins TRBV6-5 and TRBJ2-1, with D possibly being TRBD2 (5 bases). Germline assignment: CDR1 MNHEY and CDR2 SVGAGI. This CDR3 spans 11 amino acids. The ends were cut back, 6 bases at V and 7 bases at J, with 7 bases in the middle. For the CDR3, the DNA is TGTGCCAGCAGCGAGGGAAATGAGCAGTTCTTC. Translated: CASSEGNEQFF.

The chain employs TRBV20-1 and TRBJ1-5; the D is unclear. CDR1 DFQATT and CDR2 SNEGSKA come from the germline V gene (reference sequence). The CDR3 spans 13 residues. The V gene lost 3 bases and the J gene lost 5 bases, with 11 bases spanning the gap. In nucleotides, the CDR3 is TGCAGTGCTAGTCTGACAATCCATCAGCCCCAGCATTTT. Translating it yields CSASLTIHQPQHF.